This is a list of T cell receptor beta chains from one sample in a study of blood T cell repertoires in COVID-19. Sequencing was performed with immunoSEQ multiplex PCR; in TCRdb, only in-frame clones are kept and a portion is missing. Of approximately 310,000 clones listed, over 75% were seen once; the top ten hold 7.8%. Material: peripheral blood. The receptors shown here come from a woman aged 50 to 65 who had recovered from COVID-19. Both conserved end residues are part of each CDR3. Each record gives: CDR3 protein, CDR3 DNA, J gene, clone size, V gene, D gene. The D gene is left open where the match is weak. The size of a clone is reported for some rows only, either as once, few or many, or as a class for expanded clones.

CDR3 protein: CASTSSDYGYTF; CDR3 DNA: TGTGCCAGCACGTCGTCAGACTATGGCTACACCTTC; J gene: TRBJ1-2; clone size: NA; V gene: TRBV28; D gene: NA
CDR3 protein: CASSKSATGELFF; CDR3 DNA: TGCGCCAGCAGTAAGTCAGCGACCGGGGAGCTGTTTTTT; J gene: TRBJ2-2; clone size: NA; V gene: TRBV10-1; D gene: NA
CDR3 protein: CASRPLAGGVETQYF; CDR3 DNA: TGTGCCAGCAGGCCCCTAGCGGGGGGGGTGGAGACCCAGTACTTC; J gene: TRBJ2-5; clone size: NA; V gene: TRBV3-1/TRBV3-2; D gene: TRBD2
CDR3 protein: CSGLAGGDEQFF; CDR3 DNA: TGCAGCGGACTAGCGGGGGGGGATGAGCAGTTCTTC; J gene: TRBJ2-1; clone size: NA; V gene: TRBV29-1; D gene: TRBD2
CDR3 protein: CASSKGTGGFDGYTF; CDR3 DNA: TGCGCCAGCAGCAAGGGGACAGGGGGCTTCGATGGCTACACCTTC; J gene: TRBJ1-2; clone size: NA; V gene: TRBV5-1; D gene: TRBD1
CDR3 protein: CASSLGGGAYEQYF; CDR3 DNA: TGTGCCAGCAGCTTAGGGGGGGGAGCCTACGAGCAGTACTTC; J gene: TRBJ2-7; clone size: NA; V gene: TRBV7-2; D gene: TRBD2
CDR3 protein: CASSYGQGYTGELFF; CDR3 DNA: TGCGCCAGCAGCTATGGACAGGGGTACACCGGGGAGCTGTTTTTT; J gene: TRBJ2-2; clone size: NA; V gene: TRBV5-1; D gene: TRBD1
CDR3 protein: CASRSGTGTYEQYF; CDR3 DNA: TGTGCCAGCAGGAGCGGGACAGGGACCTACGAGCAGTACTTC; J gene: TRBJ2-7; clone size: NA; V gene: TRBV6-5; D gene: TRBD1
CDR3 protein: CASSKTGTEAFF; CDR3 DNA: TGTGCCAGCAGCAAAACTGGCACTGAAGCTTTCTTT; J gene: TRBJ1-1; clone size: NA; V gene: TRBV6-5; D gene: NA
CDR3 protein: CASSERWAAFF; CDR3 DNA: TGTGCCAGCAGTGAACGCTGGGCAGCTTTCTTT; J gene: TRBJ1-1; clone size: NA; V gene: TRBV2; D gene: NA
CDR3 protein: CASSLLTSGANSPLHF; CDR3 DNA: TGCGCCAGCAGCTTGTTGACAAGCGGCGCTAATTCACCCCTCCACTTT; J gene: TRBJ1-6; clone size: few; V gene: TRBV5-1; D gene: NA
CDR3 protein: CATSSGRFTGELFF; CDR3 DNA: TGTGCCACCAGTAGCGGGAGGTTCACCGGGGAGCTGTTTTTT; J gene: TRBJ2-2; clone size: NA; V gene: TRBV24-1; D gene: TRBD2
CDR3 protein: CASSLVTSGISYEQYF; CDR3 DNA: TGTGCCAGCAGCTTAGTGACTAGCGGGATTTCATACGAGCAGTACTTC; J gene: TRBJ2-7; clone size: NA; V gene: TRBV7-2; D gene: TRBD2
CDR3 protein: CAWRRRGLTGELFF; CDR3 DNA: TGTGCCTGGAGACGCAGGGGGCTAACCGGGGAGCTGTTTTTT; J gene: TRBJ2-2; clone size: NA; V gene: TRBV30; D gene: TRBD1
CDR3 protein: CAISNDRSNQPQHF; CDR3 DNA: TGTGCCATCAGTAACGACAGGAGCAATCAGCCCCAGCATTTT; J gene: TRBJ1-5; clone size: NA; V gene: TRBV10-3; D gene: NA
CDR3 protein: CASKTGDLNTEAFF; CDR3 DNA: TGTGCCAGCAAGACAGGGGACCTGAACACTGAAGCTTTCTTT; J gene: TRBJ1-1; clone size: NA; V gene: TRBV19; D gene: TRBD1
CDR3 protein: CAWSLNEQFF; CDR3 DNA: TGTGCCTGGAGTCTTAATGAGCAGTTCTTC; J gene: TRBJ2-1; clone size: NA; V gene: TRBV30; D gene: NA
CDR3 protein: CASSTQAGGFYEQYF; CDR3 DNA: TGTGCCAGCAGCACGCAAGCGGGGGGCTTCTACGAGCAGTACTTC; J gene: TRBJ2-7; clone size: NA; V gene: TRBV7-3; D gene: TRBD2
CDR3 protein: CATSPRPGTGAVRSDGYTF; CDR3 DNA: TGTGCCACCAGCCCAAGACCCGGGACAGGGGCCGTCCGGAGCGATGGCTACACCTTC; J gene: TRBJ1-2; clone size: NA; V gene: TRBV15; D gene: TRBD1
CDR3 protein: CASSLARAGGSTDTQYF; CDR3 DNA: TGTGCCAGCAGCTTAGCTCGAGCGGGGGGGAGCACAGATACGCAGTATTTT; J gene: TRBJ2-3; clone size: NA; V gene: TRBV7-8; D gene: TRBD2
CDR3 protein: CAWSLGLNSYEQYF; CDR3 DNA: TGTGCCTGGAGCCTAGGACTAAACTCCTACGAGCAGTACTTC; J gene: TRBJ2-7; clone size: few; V gene: TRBV30; D gene: NA
CDR3 protein: CATSDPLAGEMEDTQYF; CDR3 DNA: TGTGCCACCAGTGACCCACTAGCGGGAGAAATGGAAGATACGCAGTATTTT; J gene: TRBJ2-3; clone size: NA; V gene: TRBV24-1; D gene: TRBD2
CDR3 protein: CASSLPGGEAFF; CDR3 DNA: TGTGCCAGCAGTTTACCAGGGGGCGAGGCTTTCTTT; J gene: TRBJ1-1; clone size: NA; V gene: TRBV28; D gene: TRBD1
CDR3 protein: CASSLGASGVSTDTQYF; CDR3 DNA: TGCGCCAGCAGCTTGGGAGCTAGCGGGGTTAGCACAGATACGCAGTATTTT; J gene: TRBJ2-3; clone size: NA; V gene: TRBV5-1; D gene: TRBD2
CDR3 protein: CSVGTGTGSIEQYF; CDR3 DNA: TGCAGCGTTGGAACCGGGACAGGGTCAATCGAGCAGTACTTC; J gene: TRBJ2-7; clone size: NA; V gene: TRBV29-1; D gene: TRBD1